This TCR beta chain was identified in a study of graft-versus-host responses after intestinal transplantation. Turning to the study itself: Multivisceral, liver-intestinal, or isolated intestinal transplants were performed in recipients. Recipients were all induced with anti-thymocyte globulin, then given tacrolimus and steroids for around three years. Study-level findings and limits: Individuals who had graft-donor T cell macrochimerism had allografts that showed high graft-versus-host to host-versus-graft clonal ratios. Marrow from the recipient contained GvH clones, some of which had appeared first in ileum or blood.

Germline CDR1 SGHTA, CDR2 FQGTGA. V lost 4 bases to trimming and J lost 6 bases, with 16 bases between them. This CDR3 region has 15 residues. Points on this clone: Its antigen is not identified.

Here immunoSEQ multiplex PCR was the method, and the copy in TCRdb shows in-frame clones only, minus some. The table shows about 89,000 clones, with roughly 92% occurring only once. The material sequenced was unstimulated CD4+ T cells sorted from spleen or lymph node cells, taken before intestinal transplant. This TCR was recovered from a human donor who received an intestinal transplant. The rearrangement joins TRBV7-3 to TRBJ2-1, with D unresolved. The CDR3 region has the DNA TGTGCCAGCAGCTCCGGTCCCTCGGTAGGCAATGAGCAGTTCTTC. It is translated as CASSSGPSVGNEQFF.